Sequencing of this T cell receptor (beta chain) was carried out in a study of radiotherapy plus CTLA-4 blockade in lung cancer. Broader study findings: With interferon-beta, early dynamics of blood T cell clones were reported to best predict response. Radiotherapy plus ipilimumab was followed by expansion in blood of tumor-derived TCR clones.

The length of the CDR3 is 14 residues. The J segment lost 4 bases and the V segment lost 6 bases, leaving 4 bases of the junction unmatched. Germline V gene lookup returns CDR1 SGHVS and CDR2 FQNEAQ. This clone was seen a handful of times. The antigen is undetermined. Sequencing was performed with immunoSEQ multiplex PCR; in TCRdb, only in-frame clones are kept and a portion is missing. The sample records around 44,000 clones, 77% being singletons. This sequence originates from a human donor with non-small cell lung cancer whose response to radiotherapy plus ipilimumab could not be evaluated. The chain combines TRBV7-8 with TRBJ1-4; the match to TRBD1 covers 8 bases. The specimen comprised peripheral blood, sampled from a patient treated with radiotherapy plus ipilimumab. Here the CDR3 reads CASRGTGINEKLFF. Here the CDR3 DNA reads TGTGCCAGCAGGGGGACAGGCATTAATGAAAAACTGTTTTTT. The full variable domain, its missing parts supplied by reference TRBV7-8 and TRBJ1-4, is GAGVSQSPRYKVAKRGQDVALRCDPISGHVSLFWYQQALGQGPEFLTYFQNEAQLDKSGLPSDRFFAERPEGSVSTLKIQRTQQEDSAVYLCASRGTGINEKLFFGSGTQLSVL.